One sample yielded the 12 T cell receptor beta chains listed below, sequenced in a study of T cell changes during pregnancy in multiple sclerosis (dated by TCRdb to the late 2010s). Library preparation used the immunoSEQ multiplex PCR assay. The immuneACCESS repertoire file appears here via TCRdb, limited to in-frame rearrangements. These files lack a portion of the clones; in checked studies, under half of the deficit traces to unresolved V genes, and the cause of the others is not known. A total of approximately 100,000 clones appear in this sample, approximately 94% of them only once. 0.7% to 0.9% of the sample is held by the ten biggest clonotypes. The sample in question was peripheral blood, obtained before pregnancy. These TCRs come from a female donor with multiple sclerosis, enrolled in a pregnancy study.

This rearrangement joins TRBV6-6 to TRBJ2-7, with D tentatively TRBD1 (6 bases). The CDR3 has 14 residues. The germline V and J ends were trimmed by 7 bases and 7 bases, with 20 bases remaining between them. In germline, CDR1 is MNHNY, CDR2 SVGAGI (reference sequence). The CDR3: CASTLGQSPTEQYF. The CDR3 coding sequence is TGTGCCAGCACCTTAGGACAGAGTCCTACGGAGCAGTACTTC.

This sequence joins TRBV4-1 and TRBJ2-2; D is unclear. The V gene's germline CDR1 is MGHRA and CDR2 YSYEKL. The germline V and J ends were trimmed by 0 bases and 9 bases, with 8 bases remaining between them. The CDR3 covers 13 residues. For the CDR3, the DNA is TGCGCCAGCAGCCAAGATGCGGTTAGGGAGCTGTTTTTT. This encodes CASSQDAVRELFF.

The chain combines TRBV5-4 with TRBJ1-2, with TRBD1 matching over 10 bases. Looked up from germline, CDR1 is SGHNT and CDR2 is YYREEE (reference sequence). The CDR3 is made up of 16 amino acids. The V and J ends lost 4 bases and 4 bases, in that order; junction bases with no gene match: 10. CDR3 DNA: TGTGCCAGCAGCCCGGGACAGGGGCCGTATGGCTATGGCTACACCTTC. The encoded protein is CASSPGQGPYGYGYTF.

The chain employs TRBV9 and TRBJ1-3; TRBD1 aligns across 8 bases. CDR3 length: 17 residues. V lost 4 bases and J lost 8; bases outside the gene matches: 17. CDR1 SGDLS and CDR2 YYNGEE come from the germline V gene. The chain's CDR3 is CASSPLQRTGNRDTIYF. CDR3 bases: TGTGCCAGCAGCCCACTGCAACGGACAGGGAATCGGGACACCATATATTTT. The full variable domain, completed using reference TRBV9 and TRBJ1-3, is DSGVTQTPKHLITATGQRVTLRCSPRSGDLSVYWYQQSLDQGLQFLIQYYNGEERAKGNILERFSAQQFPDLHSELNLSSLELGDSALYFCASSPLQRTGNRDTIYFGEGSWLTVV.

The V call is TRBV9, the J call TRBJ2-1; TRBD2 matches 14 bases. J was trimmed by 6 bases and V by 3 bases; bases with no gene match: 5. The CDR3 totals 16 residues. Germline CDR1 reads SGDLS; CDR2 reads YYNGEE. The CDR3 region has the DNA TGTGCCAGCAGCGCCCCGGGACTAGCGGGAGTCAATGAGCAGTTCTTC. Encoded protein: CASSAPGLAGVNEQFF.

The gene calls are TRBV25-1 and TRBJ2-1; TRBD1 matches at 7 bases. The germline V gene has CDR1 MGHDK and CDR2 SYGVNS. The CDR3 length is 13 residues. Trimming cost V 4 bases and J 3 bases; bases outside gene matches: 0. The CDR3 DNA follows: TGTGCCAGCAGTGGACAGGGCTACAATGAGCAGTTCTTC. As protein: CASSGQGYNEQFF. Combining the CDR3 with reference TRBV25-1 and TRBJ2-1 gives the whole variable domain EADIYQTPRYLVIGTGKKITLECSQTMGHDKMYWYQQDPGMELHLIHYSYGVNSTEKGDLSSESTVSRIRTEHFPLTLESARPSHTSQYLCASSGQGYNEQFFGPGTRLTVL.

The genes are TRBV7-8 and TRBJ1-1; D may be TRBD1 (5 bases). From germline, CDR1 is SGHVS and CDR2 FQNEAQ. Between the trimmed V and J ends, which lost 3 bases and 2 bases, there was a span of 7 bases. This CDR3 has 13 residues. The CDR3 protein is CASSFRGNTEAFF. For the CDR3, the DNA is TGTGCCAGCAGCTTTAGGGGCAACACTGAAGCTTTCTTT.

This chain connects TRBV29-1 to TRBJ2-2; possibly TRBD1 for D (7 bases). V shed 4 bases and J shed 5 bases, with 8 bases lying between them. From germline, CDR1 is SQVTM and CDR2 ANQGSEA. The CDR3 length is 12 residues. For the CDR3, the DNA is TGCAGCGTTGCAGGGGGGACCGGGGAGCTGTTTTTT. Amino acid sequence: CSVAGGTGELFF.

This clone was detected once. V gene TRBV5-8 combines with J gene TRBJ1-5, with TRBD1 matching over 8 bases. V trimming: 2 bases; J trimming: 6 bases; junction bases outside the gene matches: 7. CDR3 length equals 15 residues. CDR1 is SGHTS and CDR2 is YDEGEE in the germline V gene. CDR3 residues: CASSFGQGVPQPQHF. The CDR3 nucleotides read TGTGCCAGCAGCTTCGGACAGGGCGTTCCTCAGCCCCAGCATTTT.

V usage is TRBV5-1 and J usage is TRBJ1-1; a possible D gene is TRBD1 (6 bases). CDR1 is SGHRS, CDR2 YFSETQ, per germline. The length of the CDR3 is 17 residues. Trimming took 4 bases from V and 3 from J, leaving 22 bases between them. The CDR3 loop reads CASSPTGTSIPDTEAFF. The DNA for the CDR3 is TGCGCCAGCAGCCCTACAGGGACATCTATCCCGGACACTGAAGCTTTCTTT.

This chain joins TRBV23-1 and TRBJ2-7; maybe TRBD1 (5 bases). TRBV23-1 qualifies as an ORF whose function is uncertain. V gave up 7 bases and J gave up 4 bases, with 20 bases separating them. The CDR3 sequence is 15 residues long. CDR3 in amino acids: CASIPLSGFGYEQYF. In DNA, the CDR3 is TGCGCCAGCATCCCCCTTTCAGGGTTCGGGTACGAGCAGTACTTC.

The J gene is TRBJ2-2, the V gene TRBV21-1; the table names TRBD1, a call not compared with the DNA. TRBV21-1 is a recognized pseudogene. This CDR3 has 14 amino acids. The CDR3 nucleotides are TGTGCCGGGGGACAGGGGGCGCACACCGGGGAGCTGTTTTTT. Translated: CAGGQGAHTGELFF.